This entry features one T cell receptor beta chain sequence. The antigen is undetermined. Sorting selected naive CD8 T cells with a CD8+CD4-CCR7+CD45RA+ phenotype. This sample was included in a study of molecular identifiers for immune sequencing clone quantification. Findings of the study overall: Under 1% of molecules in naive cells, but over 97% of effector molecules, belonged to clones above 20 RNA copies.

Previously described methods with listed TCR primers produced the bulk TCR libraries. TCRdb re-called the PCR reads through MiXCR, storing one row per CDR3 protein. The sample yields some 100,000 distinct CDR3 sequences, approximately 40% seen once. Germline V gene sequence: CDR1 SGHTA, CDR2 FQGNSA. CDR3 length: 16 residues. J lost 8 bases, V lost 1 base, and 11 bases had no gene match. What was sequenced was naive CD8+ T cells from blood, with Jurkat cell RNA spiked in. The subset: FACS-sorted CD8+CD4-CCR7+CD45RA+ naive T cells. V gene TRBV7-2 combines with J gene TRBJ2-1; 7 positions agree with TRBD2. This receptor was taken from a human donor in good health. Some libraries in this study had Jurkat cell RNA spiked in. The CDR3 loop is CASSLEGGGALHEQFF. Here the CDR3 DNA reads TGTGCCAGCAGCTTAGAGGGCGGGGGAGCCCTACATGAGCAGTTCTTC.